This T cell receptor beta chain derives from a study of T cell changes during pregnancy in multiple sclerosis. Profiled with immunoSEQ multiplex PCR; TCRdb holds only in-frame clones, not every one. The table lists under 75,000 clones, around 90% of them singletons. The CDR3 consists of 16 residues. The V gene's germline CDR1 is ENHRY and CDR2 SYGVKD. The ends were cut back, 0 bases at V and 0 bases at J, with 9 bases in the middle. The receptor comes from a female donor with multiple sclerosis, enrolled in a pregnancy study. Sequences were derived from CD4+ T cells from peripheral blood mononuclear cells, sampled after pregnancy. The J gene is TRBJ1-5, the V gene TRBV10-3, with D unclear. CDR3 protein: CAISESDFYSNQPQHF. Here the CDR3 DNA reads TGTGCCATCAGTGAGTCCGACTTCTATAGCAATCAGCCCCAGCATTTT.